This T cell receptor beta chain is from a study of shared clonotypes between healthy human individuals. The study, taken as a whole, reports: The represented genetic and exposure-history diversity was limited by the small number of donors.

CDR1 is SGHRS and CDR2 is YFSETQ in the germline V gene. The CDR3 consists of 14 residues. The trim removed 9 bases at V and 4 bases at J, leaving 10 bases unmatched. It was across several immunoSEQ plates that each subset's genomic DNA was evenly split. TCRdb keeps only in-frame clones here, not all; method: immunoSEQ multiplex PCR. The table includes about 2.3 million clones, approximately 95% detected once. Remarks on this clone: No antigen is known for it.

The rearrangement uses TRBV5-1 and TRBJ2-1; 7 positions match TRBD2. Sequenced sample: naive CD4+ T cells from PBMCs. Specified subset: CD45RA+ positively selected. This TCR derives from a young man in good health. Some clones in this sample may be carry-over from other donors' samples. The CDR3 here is CANDRDYLYNEQFF. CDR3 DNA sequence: TGCGCCAACGATCGGGACTACCTATACAATGAGCAGTTCTTC. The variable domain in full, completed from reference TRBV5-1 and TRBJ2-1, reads KAGVTQTPRYLIKTRGQQVTLSCSPISGHRSVSWYQQTPGQGLQFLFEYFSETQRNKGNFPGRFSGRQFSNSRSEMNVSTLELGDSALYLCANDRDYLYNEQFFGPGTRLTVL.